This T cell receptor beta chain stems from a study of shared clonotypes between healthy human individuals. Study-wide points: Sharing of clonotypes among donors was expected to vary with sequencing depth.

As for this clone: As yet, its antigen is unknown.

Produced via immunoSEQ multiplex PCR; TCRdb's table is partial and in-frame only. The table includes under 1,100,000 clones, roughly 80% detected once. This sequence was found in a man aged 18 to 30 in good health. Sequenced material: memory CD4+ T cells sorted from blood. Regarding subset: CD45RA-negative fraction.

The DNA of the CDR3 is TGTGCCAGCAGCTTCGTAGCAAAGAAAACCGGGGAGCTGTTTTTT. Protein: CASSFVAKKTGELFF. The chain combines TRBV5-6 with TRBJ2-2, with D unclear. The CDR3 runs 15 residues. V lost 2 bases and J 5 bases, leaving 13 bases between the germline ends. Germline assignment: CDR1 SGHDT and CDR2 YYEEEE.